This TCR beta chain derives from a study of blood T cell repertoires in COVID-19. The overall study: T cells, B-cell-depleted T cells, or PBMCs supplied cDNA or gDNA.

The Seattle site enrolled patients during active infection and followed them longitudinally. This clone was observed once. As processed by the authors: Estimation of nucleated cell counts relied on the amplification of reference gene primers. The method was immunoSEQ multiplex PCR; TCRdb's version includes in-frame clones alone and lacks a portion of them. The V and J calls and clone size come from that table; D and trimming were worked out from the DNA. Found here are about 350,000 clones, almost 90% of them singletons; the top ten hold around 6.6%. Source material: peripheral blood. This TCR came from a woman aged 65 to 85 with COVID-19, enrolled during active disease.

CDR3 amino acids: CASRSTTTSWQETQYF. The CDR3 DNA is TGCGCCAGCAGGTCGACGACCACTAGTTGGCAAGAGACCCAGTACTTC. The rearrangement joins TRBV5-1 to TRBJ2-5; D possibly corresponds to TRBD2 (5 bases). CDR3 length: 16 amino acids. Trimming shortened V by 5 bases and J by 2 bases, and 19 bases separated the two germline ends. CDR1 and CDR2 (germline): SGHRS, YFSETQ. The whole variable domain, remainder taken from reference TRBV5-1 and TRBJ2-5, is KAGVTQTPRYLIKTRGQQVTLSCSPISGHRSVSWYQQTPGQGLQFLFEYFSETQRNKGNFPGRFSGRQFSNSRSEMNVSTLELGDSALYLCASRSTTTSWQETQYFGPGTRLLVL.